This TCR beta chain appears in the sequencing data of a study of blood T cell repertoires in COVID-19. In the study's own analysis: Reference gene primer amplification in the assay estimated nucleated cell counts. TCRdb keeps only in-frame clones here, not all; method: immunoSEQ multiplex PCR. V and J calls and clone size come straight from that table; D and trimming were deduced from the DNA. Of fewer than 200,000 clones in the sample, approximately 79% were seen once. CDR1 MGHRA and CDR2 YSYEKL come from the germline V gene. V lost 0 bases and J lost 2, with 19 bases in between. CDR3 length: 18 residues.

The TCR originated in a woman aged 70-85 years with acute or convalescent COVID-19. The sequencing sample was made of peripheral blood. The V call is TRBV4-1, the J call TRBJ1-2; D may be TRBD1 (5 bases). Written as DNA, the CDR3 is TGCGCCAGCAGCCAAGACCGACACCCACTTACAGGAAACTATGGCTACACCTTC. Encoded protein: CASSQDRHPLTGNYGYTF.